These 10 T cell receptor beta chains were all obtained from the same sample, sequenced in a study of cytomegalovirus exposure and HLA in healthy donors. The study ran its PCR with 60 Vbeta and 13 Jbeta primers. Libraries were prepared by immunoSEQ multiplex PCR; TCRdb keeps only in-frame clonotypes and omits some of them. The sample holds 100,000 or so clones, over 75% seen once. The sequenced sample was PBMCs. These receptors came from a man younger than 45 in good health and CMV-seropositive.

The chain carries TRBV7-9 and TRBJ2-7, with 14 bases matching TRBD2. Germline V gene lookup returns CDR1 SEHNR and CDR2 FQNEAQ (reference sequence). V gave up 4 bases and J gave up 0 bases; unmatched junction bases: 11. The CDR3 loop spans 19 amino acids. This CDR3 is CASSSPGTSGGQSSYEQYF. The CDR3 DNA reads TGTGCCAGCAGCTCACCCGGGACTAGCGGGGGCCAGAGCTCCTACGAGCAGTACTTC.

The chain couples TRBV7-2 to TRBJ2-7; D is perhaps TRBD2 (5 bases). Germline V gene data show CDR1 as SGHTA and CDR2 as FQGNSA. Trimming removed 7 bases from V and 3 bases from J, with 10 bases in between. This CDR3 is 12 amino acids long. The CDR3 DNA reads TGTGCCAGCAATTTAGAGGGCTACGAGCAGTACTTC. Translated, it gives CASNLEGYEQYF.

In its sample, this clone was seen a few times. This chain uses TRBV28 with TRBJ1-1; D not certain. Germline CDR1 MDHEN, CDR2 SYDVKM. CDR3 size: 13 residues. Trimming cost V 2 bases and J 6 bases, with 10 bases left between them. The CDR3 region is CASSLEGRSEAFF. The DNA for the CDR3 is TGTGCCAGCAGTTTAGAGGGTAGATCTGAAGCTTTCTTT.

V usage is TRBV2 and J usage is TRBJ2-1; maybe TRBD2 (5 bases). V lost 6 bases to trimming and J lost 7 bases, with 16 bases between them. Germline V gene sequence: CDR1 SNHLY, CDR2 FYNNEI. CDR3 length: 14 amino acids. CDR3 bases: TGTGCCAGCAGCGACGGATTAACGGGGAATGAGCAGTTCTTC. It yields the protein CASSDGLTGNEQFF.

The CDR3 region has the DNA TGCGCCAGCAGCACTGGGACTACCTACGAGCAGTACTTC. Protein product: CASSTGTTYEQYF. The chain links TRBV4-1 to TRBJ2-7; 7 bases map to TRBD2. Germline CDR1 reads MGHRA; CDR2 reads YSYEKL. This CDR3 region has 13 residues. The V and J ends lost 5 bases and 2 bases, in that order; junction bases with no gene match: 3.

The chain uses TRBV5-4 and TRBJ2-3, with D maybe TRBD1 (5 bases). The V gene's germline CDR1 is SGHNT and CDR2 YYREEE (reference sequence). The V gene lost 4 bases and the J gene lost 0 bases, with 12 bases spanning the gap. CDR3 length: 15 amino acids. CDR3 region: CASSKTGRSTDTQYF. Written as DNA, the CDR3 is TGTGCCAGCAGCAAAACAGGCCGAAGCACAGATACGCAGTATTTT.

The rearrangement uses TRBV4-1 and TRBJ2-2; no clear D gene. Germline loops: CDR1 MGHRA, CDR2 YSYEKL. The CDR3 contains 13 residues. Trimming pared 4 bases from V and 2 bases from J, leaving 5 bases between. This CDR3 reads CASSPLNTGELFF. The CDR3 DNA reads as TGCGCCAGCAGCCCCCTCAACACCGGGGAGCTGTTTTTT.

The sample holds a few counts of this clone. V is TRBV7-9 and J is TRBJ1-2; D is uncertain. This CDR3 is built from 14 residues. Trimming left V 0 bases short and J 3 bases short, with 8 bases between. Germline V CDR1 and CDR2: SEHNR, FQNEAQ (reference sequence). The CDR3 DNA follows: TGTGCCAGCAGCTTAGCGATGGCGGACTATGGCTACACCTTC. Its protein product is CASSLAMADYGYTF.

The chain is built from TRBV5-1 and TRBJ2-5; no clear D. This CDR3 region has 12 residues. V was cut by 4 bases and J by 2 bases, with 6 bases left in between. Germline CDR1 is SGHRS and CDR2 is YFSETQ. As DNA, the CDR3 is TGCGCCAGCAGCAGTAGTCAAGAGACCCAGTACTTC. Translated, it gives CASSSSQETQYF.

The V gene is TRBV5-8, the J gene TRBJ1-1, with a tentative D call TRBD1 (5 bases). Germline V gene lookup returns CDR1 SGHTS and CDR2 YDEGEE. The V and J ends lost 1 base and 6 bases respectively, with 7 bases between them. The CDR3 runs to 12 residues. CDR3 in DNA: TGTGCCAGCAGCTTGCGCAGGGCTGAAGCTTTCTTT. It encodes CASSLRRAEAFF.